This TCR beta chain was captured in a study of blood T cell repertoires in COVID-19. Study details: From the United States, Italy and Spain came samples of acute and convalescent COVID-19. T cells, B-cell-depleted T cells, or PBMCs provided the cDNA or gDNA that served as material.

Seattle cases were enrolled at active infection and followed longitudinally. Original handling: Estimation of nucleated cell counts was performed using reference gene primer amplification. The protocol was immunoSEQ multiplex PCR, while the TCRdb copy is restricted to in-frame clones and leaves out a portion. That table supplies the V and J calls and clone size; D and trimming were determined from the DNA. The repertoire holds about 220,000 clones, 82% seen once, with 4.5% to 5.5% in the top ten. The CDR3 extends over 18 amino acids. The V and J ends lost 1 base and 4 bases, in that order; junction bases with no gene match: 11. CDR1 and CDR2 from the germline V gene are SGHVS and FNYEAQ.

Sequenced material: peripheral blood. The source of this sequence is a woman between 65 and 79 years old with COVID-19, enrolled during active disease. This sequence joins TRBV7-6 and TRBJ1-1, with TRBD1 matching 11 bases. CDR3 coding DNA: TGTGCCAGCAGCTTAGTAGGACAGGGGGCCCAGCGGAGCACTGAAGCTTTCTTT. Its translation: CASSLVGQGAQRSTEAFF.